At least ten counts were recorded for the clone carrying this T cell receptor (beta chain). What it recognizes is unknown. The record originates from a study of regulatory T cells in long-lasting Graves disease. The length of the CDR3 is 14 residues. Germline V gene sequence: CDR1 DFQATT, CDR2 SNEGSKA (reference sequence). Trimming removed 3 bases at V and 3 bases at J, with 12 bases between. Study-wide findings and caveats: Newly diagnosed Graves' patients had higher TCR diversity than persistent ones.

Assembly of TCR beta libraries relied on iRepertoire HTBI primers together with Arm-PCR of CDR3 regions. Original analysis: From all samples, identification returned 14 TRBJ and about 60 TRBV segments. TCRdb itself ran the multiplex PCR reads through MiXCR, one entry per CDR3 protein. The V and J calls and clone size come from TCRdb's table, not from the authors' own analysis. The repertoire consists of 500,000 or so distinct CDR3 sequences, with roughly 17% occurring once and the leading ten covering 12%. This sample's time point: newly diagnosed GD, antithyroid drugs for less than 3 months. The TCR library was made from RNA that had been extracted from PBMCs in TRIzol. These data also formed part of another study, on T cells in Graves' hyperthyroidism and ophthalmopathy. That report notes: Most thyroid clonotypes expanded above 0.001 appeared in blood too.

The sequences come from peripheral blood mononuclear cells (PBMCs), collected at new diagnosis, from a patient treated with antithyroid drugs. The chain carries TRBV20-1 and TRBJ1-5; D possibly corresponds to TRBD1 (5 bases). The TCR comes from a man aged 35 to 55 with Graves disease. The CDR3 reads CSASPHRYNQPQHF. The CDR3 DNA is TGCAGTGCTAGTCCCCACAGGTACAATCAGCCCCAGCATTTT.